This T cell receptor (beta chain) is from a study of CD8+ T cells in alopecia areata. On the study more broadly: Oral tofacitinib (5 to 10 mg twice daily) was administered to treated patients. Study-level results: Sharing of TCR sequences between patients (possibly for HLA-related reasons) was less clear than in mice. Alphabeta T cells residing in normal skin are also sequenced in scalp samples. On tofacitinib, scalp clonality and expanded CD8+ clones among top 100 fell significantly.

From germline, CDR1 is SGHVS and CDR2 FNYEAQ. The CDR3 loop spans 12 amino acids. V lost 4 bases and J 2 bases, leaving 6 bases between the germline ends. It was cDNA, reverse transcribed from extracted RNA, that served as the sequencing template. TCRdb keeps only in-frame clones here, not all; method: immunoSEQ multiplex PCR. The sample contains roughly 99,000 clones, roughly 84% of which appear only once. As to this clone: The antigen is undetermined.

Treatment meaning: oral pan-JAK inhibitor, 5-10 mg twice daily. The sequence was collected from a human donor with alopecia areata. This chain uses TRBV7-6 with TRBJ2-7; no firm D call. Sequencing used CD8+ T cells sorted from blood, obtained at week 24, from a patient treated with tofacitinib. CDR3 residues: CASSSETYEQYF. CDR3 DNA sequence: TGTGCCAGCAGCTCCGAAACCTACGAGCAGTACTTC.